This T cell receptor (beta chain) was recovered during a study of blood T cell repertoires in COVID-19. Study details: T cells, B-cell-depleted T cells, or PBMCs supplied cDNA or gDNA.

Unmatched junction bases numbered 10, after V lost 0 bases and J lost 3 bases. The CDR3 sequence is 16 residues long. Germline CDR1 and CDR2: GTSNPN and SVGIG (reference sequence). Seattle cases were enrolled at active infection and followed longitudinally. The repertoire was sequenced with immunoSEQ multiplex PCR; TCRdb's copy has only in-frame clones and lacks some. The sample includes around 440,000 clones, approximately 88% of them seen just once. Sequencing used peripheral blood. The clonotype was recovered from a woman aged 45 to 65 with COVID-19, enrolled during active disease. The chain uses TRBV30 and TRBJ1-1; 7 nucleotides align to TRBD1. CDR3 sequence (DNA): TGTGCCTGGAGTGTTCCAACTACTCAGGGGGACACTGAAGCTTTCTTT. It translates to CAWSVPTTQGDTEAFF.